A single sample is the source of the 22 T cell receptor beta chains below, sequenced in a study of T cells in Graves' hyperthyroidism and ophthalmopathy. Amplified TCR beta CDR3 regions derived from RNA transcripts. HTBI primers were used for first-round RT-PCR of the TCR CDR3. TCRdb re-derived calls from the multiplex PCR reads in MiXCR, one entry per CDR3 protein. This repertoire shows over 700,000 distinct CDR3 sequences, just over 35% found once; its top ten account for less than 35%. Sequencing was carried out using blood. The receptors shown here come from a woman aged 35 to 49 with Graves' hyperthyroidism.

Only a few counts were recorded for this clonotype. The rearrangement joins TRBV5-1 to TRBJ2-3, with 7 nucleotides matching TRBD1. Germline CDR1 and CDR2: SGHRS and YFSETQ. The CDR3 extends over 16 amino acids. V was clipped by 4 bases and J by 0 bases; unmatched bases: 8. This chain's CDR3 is CASSTPTGTSTDTQYF. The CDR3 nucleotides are TGCGCCAGCAGCACACCGACAGGGACGAGCACAGATACGCAGTATTTT.

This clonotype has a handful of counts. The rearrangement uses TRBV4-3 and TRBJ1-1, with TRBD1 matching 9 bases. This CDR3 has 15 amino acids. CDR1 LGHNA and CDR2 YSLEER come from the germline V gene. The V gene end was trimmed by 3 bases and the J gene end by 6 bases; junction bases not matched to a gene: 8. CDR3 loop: CASSQKRTGAAEAFF. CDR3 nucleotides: TGCGCCAGCAGCCAGAAGAGGACAGGGGCCGCTGAAGCTTTCTTT.

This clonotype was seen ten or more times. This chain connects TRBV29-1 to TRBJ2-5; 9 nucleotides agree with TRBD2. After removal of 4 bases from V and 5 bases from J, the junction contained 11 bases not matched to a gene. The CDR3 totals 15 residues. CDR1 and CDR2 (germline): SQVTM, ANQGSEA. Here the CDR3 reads CSVVLAREGPETQYF. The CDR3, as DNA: TGCAGCGTTGTGCTCGCGCGGGAGGGCCCCGAGACCCAGTACTTC.

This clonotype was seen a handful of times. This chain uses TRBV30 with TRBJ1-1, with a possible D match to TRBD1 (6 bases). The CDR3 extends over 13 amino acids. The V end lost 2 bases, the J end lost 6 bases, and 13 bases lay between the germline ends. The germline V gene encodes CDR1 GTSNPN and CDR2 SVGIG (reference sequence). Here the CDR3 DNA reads TGTGCCTGGAGTAAGGGTAGGGGGGCTGAAGCTTTCTTT. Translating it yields CAWSKGRGAEAFF.

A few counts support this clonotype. CDR3 in amino acids: CATSGQGDYGYTF. The CDR3 DNA sequence: TGTGCCACCAGCGGCCAGGGGGACTATGGCTACACCTTC. The V and J genes are TRBV15 and TRBJ1-2; TRBD1 matches at 7 bases. The germline gives CDR1 LNHNV, CDR2 YYDKDF (reference sequence). The CDR3 has 13 residues. V shed 5 bases and J 3 bases; nucleotides not matched to a gene: 3.

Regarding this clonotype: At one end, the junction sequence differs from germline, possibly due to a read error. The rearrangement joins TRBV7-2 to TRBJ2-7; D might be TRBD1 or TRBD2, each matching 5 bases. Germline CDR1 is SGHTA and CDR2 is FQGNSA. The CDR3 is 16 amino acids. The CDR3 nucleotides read TGTGCCAGCAGCTTAATGGAACTGGGGGATACCTACGAGCGGTACTTC. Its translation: CASSLMELGDTYERYF.

Here the CDR3 reads CASTKTAGHLTGAFF. The CDR3 bases are TGCGCCAGCACGAAAACCGCGGGACACCTGACGGGAGCTTTCTTT. This chain joins TRBV10-2 and TRBJ1-1, with D possibly being TRBD1 (6 bases). The V and J ends lost 7 bases and 10 bases respectively, with 25 bases between them. Germline V gene lookup returns CDR1 WSHSY and CDR2 SAAADI. The CDR3 totals 15 residues.

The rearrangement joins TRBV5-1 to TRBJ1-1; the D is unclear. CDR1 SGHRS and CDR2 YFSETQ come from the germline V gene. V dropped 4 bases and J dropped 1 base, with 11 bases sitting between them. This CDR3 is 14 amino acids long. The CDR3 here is CASSQIRKNTEAFF. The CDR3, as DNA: TGCGCCAGCAGCCAAATACGGAAGAACACTGAAGCTTTCTTT.

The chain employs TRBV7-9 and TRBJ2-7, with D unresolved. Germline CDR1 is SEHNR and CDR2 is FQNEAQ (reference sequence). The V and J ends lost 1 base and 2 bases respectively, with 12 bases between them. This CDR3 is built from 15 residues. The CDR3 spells CASSLVSLRPYEQYF. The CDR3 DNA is TGTGCCAGCAGCTTAGTCAGTCTCAGACCCTACGAGCAGTACTTC.

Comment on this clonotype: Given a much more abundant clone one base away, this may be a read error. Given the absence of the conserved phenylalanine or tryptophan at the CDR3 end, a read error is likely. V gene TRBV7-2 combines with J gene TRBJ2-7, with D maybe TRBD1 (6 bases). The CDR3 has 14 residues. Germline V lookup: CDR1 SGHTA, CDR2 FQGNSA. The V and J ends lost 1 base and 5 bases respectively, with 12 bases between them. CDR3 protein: CASSLVGGVDEQYL. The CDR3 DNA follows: TGTGCCAGCAGCTTAGTAGGGGGAGTCGACGAGCAGTACCTC.

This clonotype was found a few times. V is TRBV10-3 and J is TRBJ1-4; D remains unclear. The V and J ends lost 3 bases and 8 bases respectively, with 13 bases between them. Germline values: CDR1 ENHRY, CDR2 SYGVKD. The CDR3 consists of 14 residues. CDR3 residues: CAISEYGRGEKLFF. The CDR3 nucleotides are TGTGCCATCAGTGAATACGGGAGAGGGGAAAAACTGTTTTTT.

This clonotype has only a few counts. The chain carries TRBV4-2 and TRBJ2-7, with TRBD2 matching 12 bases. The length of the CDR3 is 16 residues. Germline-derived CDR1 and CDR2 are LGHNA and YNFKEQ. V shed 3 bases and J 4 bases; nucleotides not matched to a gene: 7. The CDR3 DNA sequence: TGTGCCAGCAGCCAGGAACCGGGACTAGCGGGTTACGAGCAGTACTTC. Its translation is CASSQEPGLAGYEQYF.

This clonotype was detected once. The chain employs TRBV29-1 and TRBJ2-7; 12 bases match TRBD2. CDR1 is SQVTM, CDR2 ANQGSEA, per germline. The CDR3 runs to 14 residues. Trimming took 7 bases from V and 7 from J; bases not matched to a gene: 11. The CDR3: CSAVGLAGYNEQYF. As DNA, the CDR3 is TGCAGCGCTGTCGGACTAGCGGGATACAATGAGCAGTACTTC.

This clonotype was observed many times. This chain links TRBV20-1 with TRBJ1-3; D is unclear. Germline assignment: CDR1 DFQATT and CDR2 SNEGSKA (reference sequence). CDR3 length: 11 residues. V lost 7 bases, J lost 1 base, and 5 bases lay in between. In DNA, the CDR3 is TGCAGTGGGGGATCTGGAAACACCATATATTTT. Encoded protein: CSGGSGNTIYF.

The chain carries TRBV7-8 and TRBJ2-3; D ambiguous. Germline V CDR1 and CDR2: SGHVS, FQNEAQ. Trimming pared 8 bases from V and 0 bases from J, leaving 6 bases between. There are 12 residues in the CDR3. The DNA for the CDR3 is TGTGCCAGCTTTGGGAGCACAGATACGCAGTATTTT. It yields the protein CASFGSTDTQYF.

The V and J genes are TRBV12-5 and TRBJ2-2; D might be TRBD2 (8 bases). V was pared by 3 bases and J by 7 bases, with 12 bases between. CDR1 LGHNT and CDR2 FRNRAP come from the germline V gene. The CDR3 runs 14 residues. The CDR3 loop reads CASGFGGDSGELFF. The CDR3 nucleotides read TGTGCTAGTGGTTTCGGGGGGGACAGCGGGGAGCTGTTTTTT. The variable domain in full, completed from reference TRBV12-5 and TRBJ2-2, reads DARVTQTPRHKVTEMGQEVTMRCQPILGHNTVFWYRQTMMQGLELLAYFRNRAPLDDSGMPKDRFSAEMPDATLATLKIQPSEPRDSAVYFCASGFGGDSGELFFGEGSRLTVL.

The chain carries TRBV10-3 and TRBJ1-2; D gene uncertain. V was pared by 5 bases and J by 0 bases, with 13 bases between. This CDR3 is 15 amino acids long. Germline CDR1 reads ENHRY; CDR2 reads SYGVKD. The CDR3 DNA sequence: TGTGCCATCAGTCCCCATCTAGCATCTAACTATGGCTACACCTTC. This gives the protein CAISPHLASNYGYTF.

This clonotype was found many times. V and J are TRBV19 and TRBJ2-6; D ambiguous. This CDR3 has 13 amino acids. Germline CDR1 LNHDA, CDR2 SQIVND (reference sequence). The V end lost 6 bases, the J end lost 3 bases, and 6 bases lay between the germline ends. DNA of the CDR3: TGTGCCAGTAGCCCTAATGGGGCCAACGTCCTGACTTTC. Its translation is CASSPNGANVLTF.

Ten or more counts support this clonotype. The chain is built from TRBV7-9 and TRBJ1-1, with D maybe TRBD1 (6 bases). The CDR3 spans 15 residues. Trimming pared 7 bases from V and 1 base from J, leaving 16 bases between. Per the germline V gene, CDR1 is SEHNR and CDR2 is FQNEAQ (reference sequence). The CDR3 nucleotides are TGTGCCAGCATCAGGTGGGGGGGCCCGAACACTGAAGCTTTCTTT. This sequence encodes CASIRWGGPNTEAFF.

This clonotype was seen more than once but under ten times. The CDR3 here is CASSPGQGWGYTF. DNA for the CDR3: TGTGCCAGCAGCCCCGGACAGGGGTGGGGCTACACCTTC. This chain connects TRBV3-1 to TRBJ1-2; 9 bases line up with TRBD1. Germline CDR1 is LGHDT and CDR2 is YNNKEL (reference sequence). The CDR3 totals 13 residues. Trimming removed 4 bases from V and 8 bases from J; junction bases left unmatched: 5.

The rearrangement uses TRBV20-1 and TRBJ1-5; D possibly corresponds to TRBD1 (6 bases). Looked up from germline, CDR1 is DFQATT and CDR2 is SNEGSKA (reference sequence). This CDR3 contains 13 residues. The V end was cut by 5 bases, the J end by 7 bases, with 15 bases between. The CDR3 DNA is TGCAGTGCTTACCGTCCAGGGGACCAGCCCCAGCATTTT. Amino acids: CSAYRPGDQPQHF.

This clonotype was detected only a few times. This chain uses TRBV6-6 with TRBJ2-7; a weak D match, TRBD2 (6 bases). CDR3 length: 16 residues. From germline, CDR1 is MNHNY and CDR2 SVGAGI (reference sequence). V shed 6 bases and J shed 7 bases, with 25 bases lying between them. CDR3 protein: CASRSIEEGRRLEQYF. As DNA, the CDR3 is TGTGCCAGCAGATCCATAGAGGAGGGAAGAAGGCTAGAGCAGTACTTC.